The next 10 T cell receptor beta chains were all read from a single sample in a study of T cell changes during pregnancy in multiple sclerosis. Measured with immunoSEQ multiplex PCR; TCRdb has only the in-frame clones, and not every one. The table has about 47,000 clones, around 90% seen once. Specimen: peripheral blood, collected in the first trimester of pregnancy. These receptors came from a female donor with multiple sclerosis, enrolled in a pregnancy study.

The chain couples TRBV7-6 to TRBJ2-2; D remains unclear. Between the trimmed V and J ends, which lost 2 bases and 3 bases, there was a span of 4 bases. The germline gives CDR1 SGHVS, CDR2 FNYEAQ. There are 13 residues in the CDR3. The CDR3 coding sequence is TGTGCCAGCAGCTTAACAGACACCGGGGAGCTGTTTTTT. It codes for CASSLTDTGELFF.

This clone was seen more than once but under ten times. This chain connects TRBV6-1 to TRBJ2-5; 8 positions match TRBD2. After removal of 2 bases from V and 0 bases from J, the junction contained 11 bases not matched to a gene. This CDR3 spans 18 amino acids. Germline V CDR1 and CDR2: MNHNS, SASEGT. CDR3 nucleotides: TGTGCCAGCAGTGAACGGCGGGGGGCGGGGGGCCACCAAGAGACCCAGTACTTC. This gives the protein CASSERRGAGGHQETQYF.

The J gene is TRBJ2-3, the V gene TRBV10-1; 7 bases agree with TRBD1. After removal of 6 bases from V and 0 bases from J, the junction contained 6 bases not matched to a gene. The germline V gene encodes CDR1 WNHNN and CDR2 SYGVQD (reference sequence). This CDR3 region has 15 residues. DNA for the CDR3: TGCGCCAGCAGCCCGACAGGGACGAGCACAGATACGCAGTATTTT. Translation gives CASSPTGTSTDTQYF.

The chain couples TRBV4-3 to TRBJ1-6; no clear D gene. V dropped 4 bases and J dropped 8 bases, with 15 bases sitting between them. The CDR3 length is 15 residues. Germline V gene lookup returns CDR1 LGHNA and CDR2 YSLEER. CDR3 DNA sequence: TGCGCCAGCAGCCCACAGTTGGGCAGCTATTCACCCCTCCACTTT. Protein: CASSPQLGSYSPLHF.

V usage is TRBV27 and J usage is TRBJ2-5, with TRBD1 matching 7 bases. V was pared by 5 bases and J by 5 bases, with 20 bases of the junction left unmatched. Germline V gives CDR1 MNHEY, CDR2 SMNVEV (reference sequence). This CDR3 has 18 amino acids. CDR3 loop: CASSPRLPQGVVRETQYF. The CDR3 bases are TGTGCCAGCAGTCCCCGCTTGCCCCAGGGGGTAGTCAGGGAGACCCAGTACTTC.

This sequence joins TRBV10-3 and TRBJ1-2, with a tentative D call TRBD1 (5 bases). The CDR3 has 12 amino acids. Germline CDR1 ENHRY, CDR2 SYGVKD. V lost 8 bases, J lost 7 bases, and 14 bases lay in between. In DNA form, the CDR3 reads TGTGCCATCGGGGCGGGGGAGGTTGGCTACACCTTC. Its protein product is CAIGAGEVGYTF.

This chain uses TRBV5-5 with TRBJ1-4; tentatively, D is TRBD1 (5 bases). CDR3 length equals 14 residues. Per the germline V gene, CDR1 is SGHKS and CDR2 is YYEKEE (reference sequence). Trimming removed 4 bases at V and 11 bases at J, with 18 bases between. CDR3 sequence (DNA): TGTGCCAGCAGCCCGGGGGGGGTTCCAGGGAAACTGTTTTTT. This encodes CASSPGGVPGKLFF. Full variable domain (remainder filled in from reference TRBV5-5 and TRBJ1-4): DAGVTQSPTHLIKTRGQQVTLRCSPISGHKSVSWYQQVLGQGPQFIFQYYEKEERGRGNFPDRFSARQFPNYSSELNVNALLLGDSALYLCASSPGGVPGKLFFGSGTQLSVL.

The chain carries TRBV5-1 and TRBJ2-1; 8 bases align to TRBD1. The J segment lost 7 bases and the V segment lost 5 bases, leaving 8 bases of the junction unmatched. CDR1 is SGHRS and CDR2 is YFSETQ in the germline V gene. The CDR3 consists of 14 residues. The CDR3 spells CASRDRAEFNEQFF. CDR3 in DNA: TGCGCCAGCAGGGACAGGGCTGAATTTAATGAGCAGTTCTTC.

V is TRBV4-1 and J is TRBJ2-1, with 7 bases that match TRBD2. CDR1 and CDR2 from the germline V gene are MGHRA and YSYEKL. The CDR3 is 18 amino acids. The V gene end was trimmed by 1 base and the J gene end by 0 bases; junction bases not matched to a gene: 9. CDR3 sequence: CASSQGEGGWASYNEQFF. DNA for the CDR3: TGCGCCAGCAGCCAAGGGGAGGGCGGGTGGGCCTCCTACAATGAGCAGTTCTTC.

The CDR3 DNA follows: TGTGCCACCAGCAGGCGGGCCACCGGGAACACTGAAGCTTTCTTT. It yields the protein CATSRRATGNTEAFF. The chain uses TRBV15 and TRBJ1-1; D not certain. Trimming took off 3 bases at V and 1 base at J, with 12 bases between the two ends. Looked up from germline, CDR1 is LNHNV and CDR2 is YYDKDF (reference sequence). The CDR3 totals 15 residues.